What follows describes a single T cell receptor beta chain. Its target is unknown. This specimen comes from a study of cytomegalovirus exposure and HLA in healthy donors. J gave up 4 bases and V 8 bases, and 3 bases lay outside the gene matches. This CDR3 region has 13 residues. CDR1 is SNHLY and CDR2 is FYNNEI in the germline V gene. The primer mix had 60 Vbeta and 13 Jbeta primers. Profiled with immunoSEQ multiplex PCR; TCRdb holds only in-frame clones, not every one. The table includes roughly 170,000 clones, under 85% detected once. General study findings and limits: Accurate prediction of most subjects' HLA-A and HLA-B alleles from TCR beta sequences was reported. It was reported in a later analysis that an Asian-associated ancestry cluster showed fewer N-insertions than the 666-donor mean.

The chain couples TRBV2 to TRBJ2-5, with TRBD2 identical over 11 bases. The clonotype originates from a man younger than 35 in good health and CMV-seronegative. The specimen was PBMCs. The CDR3 loop is CASLTSGIETQYF. DNA for the CDR3: TGTGCCAGCCTGACTAGCGGGATAGAGACCCAGTACTTC.